These T cell receptor beta chains were read from a single sample in a study of metastatic and nonmetastatic thyroid tumors. With MiXCR, TCRdb reprocessed the PCR reads. The sample records around 5,000 clones, around 30% being singletons. The specimen was adjacent normal tissue. Every receptor here comes from a female donor with papillary thyroid cancer or a benign thyroid nodule (not recorded which). Some clones in this sample may be carry-over from other donors' samples. The CDR3 runs from the conserved cysteine through the conserved F or W. D genes are given only for firm matches. Some rows mark clone size as missing; the rest say once, few, many or name a class of expanded clone.

.	TRBV9	many	TRBJ1-5	TGTGCCAGCAGCGTAGGTTTAGGTCGGCAGCCCCAGCATTTT	CASSVGLGRQPQHF
.	TRBV7-9	few	TRBJ1-1	TGTGCCAGCAGTGAGGCCATGGCTGAAGCTTTCTTT	CASSEAMAEAFF
.	TRBV27	few	TRBJ1-6	TGTGCCAGCAGCGAAGAAGCCTTCTCGTATAATTCACCCCTCCACTTT	CASSEEAFSYNSPLHF
TRBD2	TRBV10-3	medium-sized	TRBJ2-3	TGTGCCATCAGTGACCGGACTAGCGGTAGCACAGATACGCAGTATTTT	CAISDRTSGSTDTQYF
TRBD2	TRBV12-3/TRBV12-4	medium-sized	TRBJ2-2	TGTGCCAGCAGTTTCGTCGGCGGGAGGGCCGTATACGACACCGGGGAGCTGTTTTTT	CASSFVGGRAVYDTGELFF
.	TRBV5-1	.	TRBJ1-1	TGCGCCAGCAGCTTGGCCGATTGGGCAGTACACCAAGCTTTCTTT	CASSLADWAVHQAFF
.	TRBV7-9	medium-sized	TRBJ2-3	TGTGCCAGCAGCTTAGTGGCTAGCGGCACAGATACGCAGTATTTT	CASSLVASGTDTQYF
.	TRBV20-1	.	TRBJ2-1	TGCAGTGACAGGGGTCGGGAGTCCTACAATGGGCAGTTCTTC	CSDRGRESYNGQFF
TRBD2	TRBV24-1	.	TRBJ2-1	TGTGCCACCAGTGATTTGCAGACTAGCGGAAACAATGAGCAGTTCTTC	CATSDLQTSGNNEQFF
TRBD2	TRBV9	.	TRBJ2-4	TGTGCCAGCAGTGTAGGACTAGCGCGAAACACTCAGTACTTC	CASSVGLARNTQYF
TRBD2	TRBV20-1	.	TRBJ2-3	TGCAGTGCCCAAGAGCGGGGACATACGCAGTATTTT	CSAQERGHTQYF
TRBD2	TRBV2	medium-sized	TRBJ2-5	TGTGCCAGCGGCGGTTCGGCGACTAGCGGGAGATTGATTGGGTCCCAGTACTTC	CASGGSATSGRLIGSQYF
TRBD1	TRBV20-1	few	TRBJ1-1	TGCAGTGCTAGAGGAGGGGGCATGACTGAAGCTTTCTTT	CSARGGGMTEAFF
.	TRBV6-4	few	TRBJ2-1	TGTGCCAGCAGTGACTCGGACAACAATGAGCAGTTCTTC	CASSDSDNNEQFF
.	TRBV12-3/TRBV12-4	.	TRBJ1-2	TGTGCCAGCAGTTTACCCGGGGCGCGGGACTATGGCTACACCTTC	CASSLPGARDYGYTF
TRBD1	TRBV2	medium-sized	TRBJ1-5	TGTGCCAGCTCACGTGACAGGGTAGAACAGCCCCAGCATTTT	CASSRDRVEQPQHF
.	TRBV6-2/TRBV6-3	.	TRBJ2-3	TGTGCCAGCCGACGTGGGGTGGCAGGGAGCGGTAGAGGAGGGGGTACGCAGTATTTT	CASRRGVAGSGRGGGTQYF
TRBD2	TRBV19	medium-sized	TRBJ2-3	TGTGCCAGTAGTACTAGCGGGATGTCCACAGATACGCAGTATTTT	CASSTSGMSTDTQYF
.	TRBV25-1	.	TRBJ2-5	TGTGCCAGCAGTGAAGGGAGCTCAGAGACCCAGTACTTC	CASSEGSSETQYF
.	TRBV3-1	many	TRBJ1-2	TGTGCCAGCAGCCTTACTGAGGGGGACTACACCTTC	CASSLTEGDYTF
.	TRBV10-3	.	TRBJ2-2	TGTGCCATCAGTGGGTCGAACAGGGAGGGAGCCGGGGAGCTGTTTTTT	CAISGSNREGAGELFF
.	TRBV6-2/TRBV6-3	few	TRBJ2-1	TGTGCCAGCAGTTTGTCCGCGGGTGAGCAGTTCTTC	CASSLSAGEQFF
.	TRBV6-1	medium-sized	TRBJ1-4	TGTGCCAGCAGTGGAGGGGTTCAGGCAACTAATGAAAAACTGTTTTTT	CASSGGVQATNEKLFF
TRBD2	TRBV4-3	.	TRBJ2-5	TGCGCCAGCAGCAAGGGACTAGCGGGAGTGGAGACCCAGTACTTC	CASSKGLAGVETQYF
.	TRBV6-1	few	TRBJ2-1	TGTGCCAGCCGGGACGGGACCTTCTACAATGAGCAGTTCTTC	CASRDGTFYNEQFF
TRBD2	TRBV24-1	.	TRBJ2-3	TGTGCCACCAGTGAATATAGCGGGAGGGCACCCACAGATACGCAGTATTTT	CATSEYSGRAPTDTQYF
TRBD1	TRBV11-2	.	TRBJ2-3	TGTGACAGCAGATCCGAGACCGGGACAGGTTCTAGCACAGATACGCAGTATTTT	CDSRSETGTGSSTDTQYF
.	TRBV28	few	TRBJ2-3	TGTGCCAGCAGTCGGGCAGGACAGTACTCGGCAGATACTCAGTATTTT	CASSRAGQYSADTQYF
.	TRBV9	.	TRBJ1-6	TGTGCCAGCAGCGTAGAGACAGCTAATTCACCCCTCCACTTT	CASSVETANSPLHF
.	TRBV6-5	large	TRBJ2-7	TGTGCCAGCAGTTACGGGGGACTCCAATACGAGCAGTACTTC	CASSYGGLQYEQYF
TRBD2	TRBV2	many	TRBJ2-4	TGTGCCAGCAGTACGGATAGCGGGAGGGATGACAAAAACATTCAGTACTTC	CASSTDSGRDDKNIQYF
.	TRBV6-2/TRBV6-3	few	TRBJ2-2	TGTGCCGCCGCACGGGGGGCGGTCACCGGGGAGCTGTTTTTT	CAAARGAVTGELFF
.	TRBV5-1	many	TRBJ2-7	TGCGCCAGCAGCTCGGGACTGACGAGCTCCTACGAGCAGTACTTC	CASSSGLTSSYEQYF
.	TRBV20-1	.	TRBJ2-7	TGCAGTGCTAGAGGACCCGGGACGGACTACGAGCAGTACTTC	CSARGPGTDYEQYF
.	TRBV4-1	many	TRBJ2-2	TGCGCCAGCAGCCAAGATATAACTAGCACGCACACCGGGGAGCTGTTTTTT	CASSQDITSTHTGELFF
TRBD2	TRBV28	few	TRBJ2-7	TGTGCCAGCAGTTTAGGGACTACCTACGAGCAGTACTTC	CASSLGTTYEQYF
TRBD2	TRBV9	.	TRBJ2-1	TGTGCCAGCAGCGTAGAAGGGACTAGCGGGAGGGCGGAGGGTGAGCAGTTCTTC	CASSVEGTSGRAEGEQFF
.	TRBV4-2	medium-sized	TRBJ1-5	TGTGCCAGCAGCCAAACCTTGGGGGTCAATCAGCCCCAGCATTTT	CASSQTLGVNQPQHF
.	TRBV5-5	medium-sized	TRBJ1-5	TGTGCCAGCAGCTTGTTGAGCAATCAGCCCCAGCATTTT	CASSLLSNQPQHF
TRBD2	TRBV3-1	many	TRBJ2-3	TGTGCCAGCAGCCCTTTAGCGGGAAAAACGCAGTATTTT	CASSPLAGKTQYF
.	TRBV11-3	.	TRBJ2-1	TGTGCCAGCAGCCCAGTGGGGTCCTTCTACAATGAGCAGTTCTTC	CASSPVGSFYNEQFF
TRBD1	TRBV11-2	medium-sized	TRBJ2-1	TGTGCCAGCAGCCCGGGACAGCTCAATGAGCAGTTCTTC	CASSPGQLNEQFF
TRBD1	TRBV30	.	TRBJ1-2	TGTGCCTGGAGTGAAAGGACAGGGTGGCTGTACTATGGCTACACCTTC	CAWSERTGWLYYGYTF
.	TRBV3-1	medium-sized	TRBJ1-1	TGTGCCAGCAGCCAATCGAGAGGGATGAACACTGAAGCTTTCTTT	CASSQSRGMNTEAFF
.	TRBV4-3	.	TRBJ1-6	TGCGCCAGCAGCCAAGGAGAGGACGGTTCACCCCTCCACTTT	CASSQGEDGSPLHF
TRBD2	TRBV18	many	TRBJ2-1	TGTGCCAGCTCACCACCGTCGAAGGGGAGGGATGAGCAGTTCTTC	CASSPPSKGRDEQFF
.	TRBV3-1	.	TRBJ1-5	TGTGCCAGCAGCCAAGATTTTGGCAGGGGAGGCCAGCCCCAGCATTTT	CASSQDFGRGGQPQHF
TRBD2	TRBV12-3/TRBV12-4	few	TRBJ2-7	TGTGCCAGCAGTTTAGTCAGGCTAGCGGGAGGCCAGCCCTACGAGCAGTACTTC	CASSLVRLAGGQPYEQYF
.	TRBV7-2	many	TRBJ1-5	TGTGCCAGCAGCTTAATGGTTAATAGCAATCAGCCCCAGCATTTT	CASSLMVNSNQPQHF